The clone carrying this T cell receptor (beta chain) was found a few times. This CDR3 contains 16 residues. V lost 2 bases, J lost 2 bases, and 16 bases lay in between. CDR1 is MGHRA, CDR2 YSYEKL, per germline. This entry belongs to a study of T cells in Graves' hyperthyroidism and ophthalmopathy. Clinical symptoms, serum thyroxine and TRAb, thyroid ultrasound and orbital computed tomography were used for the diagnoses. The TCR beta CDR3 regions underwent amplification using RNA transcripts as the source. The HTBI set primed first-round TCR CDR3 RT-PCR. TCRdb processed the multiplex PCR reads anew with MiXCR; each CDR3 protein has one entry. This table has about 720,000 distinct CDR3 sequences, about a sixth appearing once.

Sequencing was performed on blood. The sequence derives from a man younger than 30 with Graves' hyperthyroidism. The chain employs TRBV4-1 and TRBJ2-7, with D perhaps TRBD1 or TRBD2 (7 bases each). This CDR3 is CASSQQQGRGPYEQYF. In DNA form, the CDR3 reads TGCGCCAGCAGCCAACAACAGGGGCGGGGGCCCTACGAGCAGTACTTC.